The 23 T cell receptor beta chains presented below share a single source sample, sequenced in a study of blood T cell repertoires in COVID-19. Profiling relied on immunoSEQ multiplex PCR, and the TCRdb table lists in-frame clones only, not all of them. The sample shows around 170,000 clones, 80% to 90% of them seen only once. Sequenced: peripheral blood. The receptors derive from a man younger than 30 who had recovered from COVID-19.

The V gene is TRBV7-2, the J gene TRBJ1-5, with TRBD1 matching over 7 bases. Germline V CDR1 and CDR2: SGHTA, FQGNSA. The length of the CDR3 is 14 residues. Trimming removed 4 bases from V and 6 bases from J; junction bases left unmatched: 6. CDR3 DNA sequence: TGTGCCAGCAGCTCACAGGGGTTAGGTCAGCCCCAGCATTTT. Its translation is CASSSQGLGQPQHF.

The chain recombines TRBV5-1 with TRBJ1-5, with 11 bases lining up with TRBD1. There are 14 residues in the CDR3. From germline, CDR1 is SGHRS and CDR2 YFSETQ. J gave up 6 bases and V 4 bases, and 3 bases lay outside the gene matches. The CDR3: CASSRTGGAQPQHF. Written as DNA, the CDR3 is TGCGCCAGCAGCCGGACAGGGGGCGCTCAGCCCCAGCATTTT.

The rearrangement links TRBV19 to TRBJ2-3; possible D gene TRBD2, 6 bases. The CDR3 has 16 amino acids. Trimming cost V 2 bases and J 4 bases, with 16 bases left between them. Germline assignment: CDR1 LNHDA and CDR2 SQIVND (reference sequence). The CDR3: CASSIIPGRGADTQYF. Written as DNA, the CDR3 is TGTGCCAGTAGTATAATTCCCGGGAGAGGCGCAGATACGCAGTATTTT.

This clone was counted once. This rearrangement joins TRBV19 to TRBJ2-5; possible D gene TRBD1, 5 bases. This CDR3 region has 14 residues. Germline-derived CDR1 and CDR2 are LNHDA and SQIVND (reference sequence). V was trimmed by 3 bases and J by 7 bases, leaving 15 bases between them. CDR3 protein: CASSMDIEVGTQYF. CDR3 coding DNA: TGTGCCAGTAGTATGGACATCGAAGTAGGGACCCAGTACTTC.

The chain is built from TRBV4-3 and TRBJ2-1, with TRBD1 matching over 8 bases. V lost 5 bases and J lost 7; bases outside the gene matches: 13. CDR3 length equals 16 residues. The germline CDR1 and CDR2 sequences are LGHNA and YSLEER. CDR3 protein: CASSFQAPRQGNEQFF. As DNA, the CDR3 is TGCGCCAGCAGCTTCCAGGCTCCAAGACAGGGGAATGAGCAGTTCTTC.

The chain joins TRBV27 to TRBJ2-1; D possibly corresponds to TRBD2 (6 bases). The V gene's germline CDR1 is MNHEY and CDR2 SMNVEV (reference sequence). The CDR3 length is 12 residues. V was clipped by 6 bases and J by 10 bases, with 13 bases between them. The CDR3 here is CASRTGLGEQFF. CDR3 DNA: TGTGCCAGCAGAACGGGACTCGGAGAGCAGTTCTTC.

Written as DNA, the CDR3 is TGTGCCAGCGAAGCGTCTGGGGAGGTTACGGCTAGCGGGAGGATATTAGCCAAAAACATTCAGTACTTC. Protein: CASEASGEVTASGRILAKNIQYF. J is TRBJ2-4 and V is TRBV2; 11 positions agree with TRBD2. Losses at the gene ends were 8 bases for V and 0 bases for J; bases not matched to a gene: 27. This CDR3 region has 23 residues. Germline-derived CDR1 and CDR2 are SNHLY and FYNNEI.

The chain has TRBV6-2 or TRBV6-3 and TRBJ2-2; D might be TRBD2 (9 bases). Per the germline V gene, CDR1 is MNHEY and CDR2 is SVGEGT. This CDR3 contains 19 residues. The V and J ends lost 3 bases and 6 bases respectively, with 26 bases between them. The CDR3 here is CASSYPRGRVAGEAGELFF. In DNA, the CDR3 is TGTGCCAGCAGTTATCCCAGGGGGCGAGTAGCGGGAGAGGCCGGGGAGCTGTTTTTT.

This clone has just a few counts. The chain recombines TRBV7-8 with TRBJ1-5, with D perhaps matching TRBD1 (6 bases). The germline gives CDR1 SGHVS, CDR2 FQNEAQ. This CDR3 has 15 residues. V lost 2 bases and J 2 bases, leaving 10 bases between the germline ends. DNA for the CDR3: TGTGCCAGCAGCTTACAGGGGACGGGCAATCAGCCCCAGCATTTT. The encoded protein is CASSLQGTGNQPQHF.

This clone has just a few counts. The gene calls are TRBV11-2 and TRBJ2-1; 11 positions agree with TRBD2. Germline CDR1 and CDR2: SGHAT and FQNNGV. With 0 bases clipped from V and 7 bases from J, the junction kept 2 bases outside the gene matches. This CDR3 region has 15 residues. The CDR3 bases are TGTGCCAGCAGCTTAGATATAGCGGGAGGGAATGAGCAGTTCTTC. Protein sequence: CASSLDIAGGNEQFF.

This clone was counted only a few times. The rearrangement links TRBV19 to TRBJ1-1; 10 bases align to TRBD1. CDR1 is LNHDA and CDR2 is SQIVND in the germline V gene (reference sequence). V shed 5 bases, J shed 4 bases, and the junction held 10 bases outside the gene matches. The CDR3 consists of 16 residues. CDR3 sequence reads: CASSPLTGGGGTEAFF. The CDR3 region has the DNA TGTGCCAGTAGTCCTCTGACAGGGGGCGGCGGCACTGAAGCTTTCTTT.

The gene calls are TRBV3-1 (or the pseudogene TRBV3-2) and TRBJ2-7, with TRBD2 as a possible D gene (5 bases). The V gene's germline CDR1 is LGHDT and CDR2 YNNKEL (reference sequence). Deletions cut 4 bases from V and 3 bases from J, with 13 bases between. The CDR3 is made up of 14 amino acids. CDR3 protein: CASSPTSRGYEQYF. The CDR3 nucleotides read TGTGCCAGCAGCCCAACGAGTCGGGGCTACGAGCAGTACTTC.

This clone appeared a few times. The V gene is TRBV7-8, the J gene TRBJ2-5; TRBD2 agrees at 8 bases. The germline V gene has CDR1 SGHVS and CDR2 FQNEAQ. This CDR3 is built from 16 residues. V lost 5 bases, J lost 1 base, and 9 bases stayed unmatched. This CDR3 is CASSQGLVRAQETQYF. The CDR3 DNA reads as TGTGCCAGCAGCCAGGGACTAGTTCGGGCCCAAGAGACCCAGTACTTC. Full variable domain (outside the CDR3, taken from reference TRBV7-8 and TRBJ2-5): GAGVSQSPRYKVAKRGQDVALRCDPISGHVSLFWYQQALGQGPEFLTYFQNEAQLDKSGLPSDRFFAERPEGSVSTLKIQRTQQEDSAVYLCASSQGLVRAQETQYFGPGTRLLVL.

The V gene is TRBV5-5, the J gene TRBJ2-3; no reliable D call. Looked up from germline, CDR1 is SGHKS and CDR2 is YYEKEE (reference sequence). The V end was cut by 0 bases, the J end by 6 bases, with 14 bases between. The CDR3 length is 15 residues. The DNA for the CDR3 is TGTGCCAGCAGCTTGGCCGTCTTAGAGGCGGATACGCAGTATTTT. It encodes CASSLAVLEADTQYF. Filled out from reference TRBV5-5 and TRBJ2-3, the complete variable domain reads DAGVTQSPTHLIKTRGQQVTLRCSPISGHKSVSWYQQVLGQGPQFIFQYYEKEERGRGNFPDRFSARQFPNYSSELNVNALLLGDSALYLCASSLAVLEADTQYFGPGTRLTVL.

The genes are TRBV9 and TRBJ2-5, with 8 bases that match TRBD2. The V gene end was trimmed by 5 bases and the J gene end by 5 bases; junction bases not matched to a gene: 14. This CDR3 comprises 16 residues. Germline CDR1 reads SGDLS; CDR2 reads YYNGEE. CDR3 DNA: TGTGCCAGCAGTTTGTCCGGAGCGGGAGTACTTGAGACCCAGTACTTC. The encoded protein is CASSLSGAGVLETQYF.

This clone has only a few counts. V usage is TRBV9 and J usage is TRBJ1-6; unclear D gene. CDR1 and CDR2 from the germline V gene are SGDLS and YYNGEE. Trimming removed 3 bases from V and 0 bases from J, with 10 bases in between. The CDR3 runs to 16 residues. The CDR3 sequence is CASSGSLSSYNSPLHF. The CDR3 DNA follows: TGTGCCAGCAGCGGATCATTGAGCTCCTATAATTCACCCCTCCACTTT.

The V gene is TRBV7-9, the J gene TRBJ1-1; unclear D gene. Germline CDR1 is SEHNR and CDR2 is FQNEAQ (reference sequence). This CDR3 comprises 15 residues. Trimming cost V 1 base and J 1 base, with 10 bases left between them. The CDR3 nucleotides are TGTGCCAGCAGCTTAGTACTCTTGAAGAACACTGAAGCTTTCTTT. Its protein is CASSLVLLKNTEAFF.

This clone was found once. The rearrangement uses TRBV7-9 and TRBJ2-1; 9 bases are a match to TRBD1. CDR3 length: 16 amino acids. CDR1 is SEHNR and CDR2 is FQNEAQ in the germline V gene (reference sequence). Trimming removed 5 bases from V and 7 bases from J; junction bases left unmatched: 12. CDR3 loop: CASSRPTGGLGNEQFF. CDR3 nucleotides: TGTGCCAGCAGCCGCCCTACAGGGGGCCTTGGGAATGAGCAGTTCTTC.

V is TRBV25-1 and J is TRBJ2-3; D call uncertain. The CDR3 sequence is 14 residues long. V shed 6 bases and J shed 2 bases, with 12 bases lying between them. Germline loops: CDR1 MGHDK, CDR2 SYGVNS. Here the CDR3 reads CASSLDPVTDTQYF. DNA of the CDR3: TGTGCCAGCAGCCTAGATCCGGTCACAGATACGCAGTATTTT.

This clone was observed a few times. The genes are TRBV6-5 and TRBJ1-5; weak D call: TRBD1 (6 bases). CDR3 length: 13 amino acids. The germline V gene encodes CDR1 MNHEY and CDR2 SVGAGI. Trimming took 2 bases from V and 4 from J, leaving 6 bases between them. CDR3 region: CASSYRGNQPQHF. The CDR3 bases are TGTGCCAGCAGTTACAGGGGGAATCAGCCCCAGCATTTT.

The J gene is TRBJ2-1, the V gene TRBV2, with TRBD2 matching 8 bases. The CDR3 spans 14 residues. Germline V gene lookup returns CDR1 SNHLY and CDR2 FYNNEI. Unmatched junction bases numbered 11, after V lost 6 bases and J lost 10 bases. The CDR3 loop reads CASRGSGIRYEQFF. CDR3 bases: TGTGCCAGCAGGGGTAGCGGGATTCGGTACGAGCAGTTCTTC. The full variable domain, rest sourced from reference TRBV2 and TRBJ2-1, is EPEVTQTPSHQVTQMGQEVILRCVPISNHLYFYWYRQILGQKVEFLVSFYNNEISEKSEIFDDQFSVERPDGSNFTLKIRSTKLEDSAMYFCASRGSGIRYEQFFGPGTRLTVL.

The CDR3 nucleotides read TGTGCCAGCAGCTTATCCAGACAGGGGGCAAATAATTCACCCCTCCACTTT. It translates to CASSLSRQGANNSPLHF. The chain uses TRBV7-2 and TRBJ1-6, with 10 bases identical to TRBD1. The CDR3 runs to 17 residues. The germline V gene has CDR1 SGHTA and CDR2 FQGNSA. J lost 5 bases, V lost 2 bases, and 6 bases had no gene match.

The V gene is TRBV5-1, the J gene TRBJ2-1; D gene ambiguous. The ends were cut back, 0 bases at V and 3 bases at J, with 4 bases in the middle. CDR1 is SGHRS and CDR2 is YFSETQ in the germline V gene. This CDR3 is built from 13 residues. DNA of the CDR3: TGCGCCAGCAGCTTGGACAGCTACAATGAGCAGTTCTTC. It codes for CASSLDSYNEQFF.